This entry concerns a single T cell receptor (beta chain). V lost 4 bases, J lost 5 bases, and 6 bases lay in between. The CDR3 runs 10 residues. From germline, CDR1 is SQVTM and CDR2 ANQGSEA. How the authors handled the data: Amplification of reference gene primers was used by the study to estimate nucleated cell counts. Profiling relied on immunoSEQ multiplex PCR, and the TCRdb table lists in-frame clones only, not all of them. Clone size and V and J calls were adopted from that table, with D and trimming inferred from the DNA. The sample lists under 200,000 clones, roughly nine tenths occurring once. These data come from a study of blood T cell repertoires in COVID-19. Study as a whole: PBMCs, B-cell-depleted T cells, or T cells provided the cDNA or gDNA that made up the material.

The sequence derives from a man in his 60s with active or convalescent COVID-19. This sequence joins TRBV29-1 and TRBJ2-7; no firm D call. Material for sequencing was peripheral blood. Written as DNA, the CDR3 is TGCAGCGTTGGCGGAAACGAGCAGTACTTC. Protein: CSVGGNEQYF.